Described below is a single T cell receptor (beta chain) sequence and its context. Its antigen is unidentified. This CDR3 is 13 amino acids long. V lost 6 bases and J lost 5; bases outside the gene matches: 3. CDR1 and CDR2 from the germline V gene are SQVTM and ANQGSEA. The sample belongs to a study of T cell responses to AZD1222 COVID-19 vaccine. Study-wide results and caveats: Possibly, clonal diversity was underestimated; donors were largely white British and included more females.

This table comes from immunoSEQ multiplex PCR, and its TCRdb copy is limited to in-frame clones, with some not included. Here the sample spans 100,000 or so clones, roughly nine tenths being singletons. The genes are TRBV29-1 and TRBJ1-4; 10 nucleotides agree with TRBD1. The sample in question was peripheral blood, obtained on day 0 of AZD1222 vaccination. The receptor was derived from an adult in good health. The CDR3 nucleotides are TGCAGCGTCCCGGGACAGGGGAATGAAAAACTGTTTTTT. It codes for CSVPGQGNEKLFF.